Presented here are 13 T cell receptor beta chains from one specimen sequenced in a study of patients and donors after allogeneic stem cell transplantation. One entry per CDR3 protein, called by TCRdb with MiXCR from the RT-PCR reads. The table shows 95,000 to 120,000 distinct CDR3 sequences, with around 38% occurring only once. The sample comprised blood, either unsorted or a sorted T cell fraction (not recorded which). The receptors here all came from a human donor who was either an allogeneic HSCT recipient or a stem cell or donor lymphocyte infusion donor (not recorded which). It is not recorded whose cells these are; they may come from a transplant donor.

V gene TRBV13 combines with J gene TRBJ2-7; 14 bases match TRBD2. Germline CDR1 and CDR2: PRHDT and FYEKMQ (reference sequence). The CDR3 consists of 15 residues. Losses at the gene ends were 4 bases for V and 5 bases for J; bases not matched to a gene: 4. The CDR3 sequence is CASSSMGLAGDEQYF. The CDR3 DNA is TGTGCCAGCAGCTCAATGGGACTAGCGGGGGACGAGCAGTACTTC.

This clonotype was counted many times. The chain uses TRBV5-1 and TRBJ1-6; possibly TRBD1 for D (5 bases). Germline-derived CDR1 and CDR2 are SGHRS and YFSETQ. V dropped 0 bases and J dropped 9 bases, with 13 bases sitting between them. The CDR3 consists of 15 residues. The CDR3 is CASSLDGGQGSPLHF. The DNA for the CDR3 is TGCGCCAGCAGCTTGGACGGGGGTCAGGGTTCACCCCTCCACTTT.

V gene TRBV7-2 combines with J gene TRBJ2-1, with TRBD2 matching 9 bases. From germline, CDR1 is SGHTA and CDR2 FQGNSA. J lost 9 bases, V lost 0 bases, and 6 bases had no gene match. This CDR3 has 15 residues. The CDR3, as DNA: TGTGCCAGCAGCTTAGCTAGCGGGAGAGTAAGTGAGCAGTTCTTC. Protein sequence: CASSLASGRVSEQFF.

The genes are TRBV12-3 or TRBV12-4 and TRBJ1-5; D not resolved. V lost 3 bases and J lost 1, with 10 bases in between. CDR3 size: 15 residues. The CDR3 region has the DNA TGTGCCAGCAGTTTTTACGGGGTAAGCAATCAGCCCCAGCATTTT. Its protein product is CASSFYGVSNQPQHF.

The chain has TRBV29-1 and TRBJ2-7; 9 nucleotides match TRBD1. After removal of 7 bases from V and 5 bases from J, the junction contained 9 bases not matched to a gene. Germline CDR1 reads SQVTM; CDR2 reads ANQGSEA. This CDR3 spans 13 amino acids. This chain's CDR3 is CSASGQGGDEQYF. Written as DNA, the CDR3 is TGCAGCGCCTCGGGACAGGGCGGGGACGAGCAGTACTTC.

V and J are TRBV29-1 and TRBJ1-1, with D hard to call. This CDR3 spans 12 amino acids. Germline CDR1 SQVTM, CDR2 ANQGSEA. V dropped 7 bases and J dropped 5 bases, with 14 bases sitting between them. The CDR3: CSAERRDTEAFF. CDR3 DNA: TGCAGCGCCGAGCGGCGGGATACTGAAGCTTTCTTT.

This clonotype was seen a few times. This rearrangement joins TRBV13 to TRBJ1-2, with D uncertain. The CDR3 loop spans 14 amino acids. V was trimmed by 5 bases and J by 3 bases, leaving 13 bases between them. Germline V gene data show CDR1 as PRHDT and CDR2 as FYEKMQ (reference sequence). This CDR3 is CASSPGLSDYGYTF. CDR3 DNA sequence: TGTGCCAGCAGCCCAGGACTCTCCGACTATGGCTACACCTTC.

Details on this clonotype: The CDR3 carries no conserved terminal phenylalanine or tryptophan, so it likely arises from a read error. This sequence joins TRBV6-5 and TRBJ1-3, with no clear D. This CDR3 region has 13 residues. Germline CDR1 reads MNHEY; CDR2 reads SVGAGI. V was shortened by 5 bases and J by 4 bases, with 9 bases between the two germline ends. The CDR3 sequence is CASSKPGGNTIYL. In nucleotides, the CDR3 is TGTGCCAGCAGTAAGCCCGGGGGAAACACCATATATTTG.

V is TRBV9 and J is TRBJ1-5, with no clear D. V was trimmed by 0 bases and J by 7 bases, leaving 8 bases between them. The length of the CDR3 is 13 residues. CDR1 is SGDLS, CDR2 YYNGEE, per germline. CDR3 region: CASSVEGGQPQHF. The CDR3 DNA sequence: TGTGCCAGCAGCGTAGAAGGAGGGCAGCCCCAGCATTTT.

V and J are TRBV29-1 and TRBJ2-1; D not resolved. Per the germline V gene, CDR1 is SQVTM and CDR2 is ANQGSEA. The CDR3 sequence is 13 residues long. Trimming stripped 7 bases from V and 0 bases from J, with 10 bases between. CDR3 region: CSGTSGSYNEQFF. As DNA, the CDR3 is TGCAGCGGTACGTCCGGCTCCTACAATGAGCAGTTCTTC.

This clonotype was counted only a few times. V gene TRBV20-1 combines with J gene TRBJ2-1; D possibly corresponds to TRBD2 (6 bases). Trimming took 0 bases from V and 8 from J, leaving 14 bases between them. The CDR3 length is 14 residues. Germline V gene data show CDR1 as DFQATT and CDR2 as SNEGSKA (reference sequence). The CDR3 DNA reads as TGCAGTGCTAGAGAACCGGGAGCGAGGGATGAGCAGTTCTTC. The encoded protein is CSAREPGARDEQFF.

The genes are TRBV15 and TRBJ1-1; no definite D call. The length of the CDR3 is 12 residues. In germline, CDR1 is LNHNV, CDR2 YYDKDF (reference sequence). V was cut by 0 bases and J by 8 bases, with 7 bases left in between. CDR3 DNA: TGTGCCACCAGCAGAGAAGGTCCGGAAGCTTTCTTT. The encoded protein is CATSREGPEAFF.

CDR3 residues: CSVAEHNSPLHF. Here the CDR3 DNA reads TGCAGCGTTGCCGAGCATAATTCACCCCTCCACTTT. This sequence joins TRBV29-1 and TRBJ1-6; no reliable D call. Germline V gene sequence: CDR1 SQVTM, CDR2 ANQGSEA. V was pared by 4 bases and J by 5 bases, with 6 bases between. The CDR3 is made up of 12 amino acids. Together with reference TRBV29-1 and TRBJ1-6, the CDR3 gives the full variable domain: SAVISQKPSRDICQRGTSLTIQCQVDSQVTMMFWYRQQPGQSLTLIATANQGSEATYESGFVIDKFPISRPNLTFSTLTVSNMSPEDSSIYLCSVAEHNSPLHFGNGTRLTVT.